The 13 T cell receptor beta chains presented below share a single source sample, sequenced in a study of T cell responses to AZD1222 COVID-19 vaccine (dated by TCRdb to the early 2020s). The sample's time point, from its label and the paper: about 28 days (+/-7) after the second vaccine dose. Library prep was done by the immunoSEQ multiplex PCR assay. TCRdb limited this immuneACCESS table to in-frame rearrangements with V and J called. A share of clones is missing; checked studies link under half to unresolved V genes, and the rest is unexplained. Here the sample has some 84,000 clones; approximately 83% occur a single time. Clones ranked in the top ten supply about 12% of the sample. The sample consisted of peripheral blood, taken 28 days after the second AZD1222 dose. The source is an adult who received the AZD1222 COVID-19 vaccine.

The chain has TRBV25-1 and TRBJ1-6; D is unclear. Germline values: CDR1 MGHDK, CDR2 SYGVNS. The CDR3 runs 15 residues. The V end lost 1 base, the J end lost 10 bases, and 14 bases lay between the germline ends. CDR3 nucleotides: TGTGCCAGCAGTGAATTTGGCAGACCGAACTCACCCCTCCACTTT. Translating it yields CASSEFGRPNSPLHF.

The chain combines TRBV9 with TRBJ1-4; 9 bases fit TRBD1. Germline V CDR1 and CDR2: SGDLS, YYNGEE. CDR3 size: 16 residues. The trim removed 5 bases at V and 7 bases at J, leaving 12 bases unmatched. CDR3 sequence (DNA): TGTGCCAGCAGTGACATACAGGGGGCGAGTGGTGAAAAACTGTTTTTT. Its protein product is CASSDIQGASGEKLFF.

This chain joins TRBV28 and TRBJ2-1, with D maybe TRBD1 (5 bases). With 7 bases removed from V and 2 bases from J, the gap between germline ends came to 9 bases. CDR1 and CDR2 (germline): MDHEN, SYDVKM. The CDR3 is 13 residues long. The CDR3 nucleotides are TGTGCCAGCAAGGGGTTAACCTACAATGAGCAGTTCTTC. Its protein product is CASKGLTYNEQFF. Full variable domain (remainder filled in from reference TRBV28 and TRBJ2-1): DVKVTQSSRYLVKRTGEKVFLECVQDMDHENMFWYRQDPGLGLRLIYFSYDVKMKEKGDIPEGYSVSREKKERFSLILESASTNQTSMYLCASKGLTYNEQFFGPGTRLTVL.

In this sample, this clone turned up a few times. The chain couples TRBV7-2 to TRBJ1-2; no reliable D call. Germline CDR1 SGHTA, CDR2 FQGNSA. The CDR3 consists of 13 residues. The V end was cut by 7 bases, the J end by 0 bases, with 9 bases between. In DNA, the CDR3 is TGTGCCAGCAATAACCCGACTAACTATGGCTACACCTTC. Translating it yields CASNNPTNYGYTF.

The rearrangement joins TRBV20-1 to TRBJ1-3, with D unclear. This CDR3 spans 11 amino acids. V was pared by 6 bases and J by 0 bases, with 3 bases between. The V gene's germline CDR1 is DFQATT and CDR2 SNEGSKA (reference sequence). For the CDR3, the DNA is TGCAGTGCCAACTCTGGAAACACCATATATTTT. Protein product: CSANSGNTIYF.

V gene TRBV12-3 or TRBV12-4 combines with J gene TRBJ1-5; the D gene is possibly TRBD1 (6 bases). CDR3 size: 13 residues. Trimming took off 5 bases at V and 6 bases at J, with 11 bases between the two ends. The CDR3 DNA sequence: TGTGCCAGCAGTAGGGGGTTTGGTCAGCCCCAGCATTTT. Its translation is CASSRGFGQPQHF.

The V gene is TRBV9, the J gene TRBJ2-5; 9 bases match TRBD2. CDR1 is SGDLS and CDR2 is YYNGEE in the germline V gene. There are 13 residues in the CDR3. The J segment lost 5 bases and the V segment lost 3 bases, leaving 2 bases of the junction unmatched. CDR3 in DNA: TGTGCCAGCAGCGCGGGACTAGCTGAGACCCAGTACTTC. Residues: CASSAGLAETQYF.

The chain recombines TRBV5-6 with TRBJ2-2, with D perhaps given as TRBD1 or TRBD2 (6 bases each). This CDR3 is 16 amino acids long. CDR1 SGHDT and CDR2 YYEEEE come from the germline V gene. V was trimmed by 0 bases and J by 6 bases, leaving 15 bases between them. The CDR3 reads CASSLAQGGGAGELFF. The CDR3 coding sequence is TGTGCCAGCAGCTTGGCACAGGGAGGCGGCGCCGGGGAGCTGTTTTTT.

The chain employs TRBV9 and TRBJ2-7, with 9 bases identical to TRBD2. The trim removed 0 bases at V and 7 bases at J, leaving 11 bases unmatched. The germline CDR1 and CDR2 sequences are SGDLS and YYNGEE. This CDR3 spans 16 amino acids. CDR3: CASSVESPAGGGEQYF. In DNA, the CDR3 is TGTGCCAGCAGCGTAGAAAGTCCAGCGGGAGGTGGTGAGCAGTACTTC.

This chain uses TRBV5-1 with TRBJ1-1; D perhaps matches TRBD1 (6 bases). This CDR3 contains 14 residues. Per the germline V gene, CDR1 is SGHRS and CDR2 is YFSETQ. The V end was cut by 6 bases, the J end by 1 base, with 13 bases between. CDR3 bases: TGCGCCAGCAACGGCGGGGGCCCGAACACTGAAGCTTTCTTT. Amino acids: CASNGGGPNTEAFF.

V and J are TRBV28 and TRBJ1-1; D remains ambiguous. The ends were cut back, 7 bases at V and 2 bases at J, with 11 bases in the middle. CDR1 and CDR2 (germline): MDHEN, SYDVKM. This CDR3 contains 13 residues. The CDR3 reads CASTPPGNTEAFF. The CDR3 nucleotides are TGTGCCAGCACCCCTCCGGGCAACACTGAAGCTTTCTTT.

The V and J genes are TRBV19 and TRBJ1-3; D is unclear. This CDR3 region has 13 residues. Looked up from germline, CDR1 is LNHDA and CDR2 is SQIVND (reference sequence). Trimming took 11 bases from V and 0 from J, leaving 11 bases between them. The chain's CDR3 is CAARRASGNTIYF. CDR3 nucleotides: TGTGCCGCCCGGCGGGCCTCTGGAAACACCATATATTTT.

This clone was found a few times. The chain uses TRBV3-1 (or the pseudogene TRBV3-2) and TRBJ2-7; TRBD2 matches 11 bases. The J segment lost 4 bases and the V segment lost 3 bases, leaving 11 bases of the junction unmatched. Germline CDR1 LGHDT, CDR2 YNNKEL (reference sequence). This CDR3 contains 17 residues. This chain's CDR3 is CASSHNLRGTSGYEQYF. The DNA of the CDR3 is TGTGCCAGCAGCCACAATCTACGCGGGACTAGCGGATACGAGCAGTACTTC.